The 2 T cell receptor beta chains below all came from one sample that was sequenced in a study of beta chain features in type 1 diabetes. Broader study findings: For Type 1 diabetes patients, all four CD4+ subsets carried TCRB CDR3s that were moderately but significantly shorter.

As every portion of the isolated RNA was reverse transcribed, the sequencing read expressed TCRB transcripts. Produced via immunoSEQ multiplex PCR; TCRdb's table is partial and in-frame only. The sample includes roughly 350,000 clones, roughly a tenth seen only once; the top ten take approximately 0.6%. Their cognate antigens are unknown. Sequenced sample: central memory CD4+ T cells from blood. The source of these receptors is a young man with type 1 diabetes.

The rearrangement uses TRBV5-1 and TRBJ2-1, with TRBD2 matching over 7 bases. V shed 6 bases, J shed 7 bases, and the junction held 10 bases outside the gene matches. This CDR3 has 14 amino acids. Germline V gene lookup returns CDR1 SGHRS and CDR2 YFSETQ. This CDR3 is CASNYQGAGNEQFF. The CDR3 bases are TGCGCCAGCAACTACCAGGGAGCGGGGAATGAGCAGTTCTTC.

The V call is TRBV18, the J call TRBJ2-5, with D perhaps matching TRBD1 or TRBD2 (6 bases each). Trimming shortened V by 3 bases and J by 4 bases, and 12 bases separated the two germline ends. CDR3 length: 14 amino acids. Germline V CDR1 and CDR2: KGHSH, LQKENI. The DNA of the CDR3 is TGTGCCAGCTCACCGGGCAGGGGAGGAGAGACCCAGTACTTC. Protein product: CASSPGRGGETQYF.